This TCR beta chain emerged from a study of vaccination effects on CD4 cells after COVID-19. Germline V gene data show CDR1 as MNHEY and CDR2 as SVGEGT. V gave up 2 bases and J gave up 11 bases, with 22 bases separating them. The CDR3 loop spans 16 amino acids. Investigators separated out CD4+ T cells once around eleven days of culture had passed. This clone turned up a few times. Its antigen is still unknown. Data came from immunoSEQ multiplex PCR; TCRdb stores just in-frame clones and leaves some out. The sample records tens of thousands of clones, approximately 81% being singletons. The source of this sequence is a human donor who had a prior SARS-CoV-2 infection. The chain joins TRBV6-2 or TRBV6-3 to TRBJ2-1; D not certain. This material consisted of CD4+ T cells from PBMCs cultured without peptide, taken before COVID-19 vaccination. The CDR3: CASSYGYRATQRKQFF. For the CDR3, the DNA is TGTGCCAGCAGTTACGGGTATCGAGCGACACAAAGAAAGCAGTTCTTC.